Given below is one T cell receptor (beta chain) in context. Its target is not known. This specimen belongs to a study of cytomegalovirus exposure and HLA in healthy donors. Unmatched junction bases numbered 3, after V lost 6 bases and J lost 2 bases. CDR3 length: 14 residues. Germline CDR1 reads SNHLY; CDR2 reads FYNNEI. The study, taken as a whole, reports: The authors judged a highly shared variant cluster likely a sequencing artifact.

PCR involved 60 Vbeta and 13 Jbeta primers. Repertoires were generated with immunoSEQ multiplex PCR, while TCRdb's copy carries only in-frame clones and drops some. Of approximately 160,000 clones in the sample, 70% to 80% were seen once. Sequenced: PBMCs. This TCR derives from a woman in her twenties or thirties in good health and CMV-seropositive. The genes are TRBV2 and TRBJ2-1; TRBD1 agrees at 8 bases. As DNA, the CDR3 is TGTGCCAGCAGAGCAGGGGGCACCTACAATGAGCAGTTCTTC. It encodes CASRAGGTYNEQFF.